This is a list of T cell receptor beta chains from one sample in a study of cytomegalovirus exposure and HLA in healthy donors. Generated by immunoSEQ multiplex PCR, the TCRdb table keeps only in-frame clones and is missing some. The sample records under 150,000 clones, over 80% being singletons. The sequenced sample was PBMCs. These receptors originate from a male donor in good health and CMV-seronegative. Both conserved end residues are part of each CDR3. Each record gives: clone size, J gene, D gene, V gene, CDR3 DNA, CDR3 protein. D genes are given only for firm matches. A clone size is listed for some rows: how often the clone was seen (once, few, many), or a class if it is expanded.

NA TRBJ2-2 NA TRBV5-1 TGCGCCAGCAGCTTGATGGGGCCCCCCGGGGAGCTGTTTTTT CASSLMGPPGELFF
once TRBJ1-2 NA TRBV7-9 TGTGCCAGCAGCACTGACAATGACTATGGCTACACCTTC CASSTDNDYGYTF
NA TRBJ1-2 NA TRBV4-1 TGCGCCAGCAGCCATTCCCTCGGGGCAGGGGTGGTCTATGGCTACACCTTC CASSHSLGAGVVYGYTF
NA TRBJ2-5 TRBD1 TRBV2 TGTGCCAGCAGTGAGGGACAGGGTGGGGAGACCCAGTACTTC CASSEGQGGETQYF
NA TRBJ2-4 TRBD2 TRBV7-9 TGTGCCAGCAGCTTAGGGGGACTAGCGGGGGCCCCGGACATTCAGTACTTC CASSLGGLAGAPDIQYF
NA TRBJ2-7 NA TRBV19 TGTGCCAGTAGTCTCGGGTCCCCGGGGGAGCAGTACTTC CASSLGSPGEQYF
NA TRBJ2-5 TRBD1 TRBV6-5 TGTGCCAGCAGTCTTACAGGGGGCCAAGAGGCCCAGTACTTC CASSLTGGQEAQYF
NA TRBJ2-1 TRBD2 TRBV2 TGTGCCAGCAGTGGTGATAGCGGGAACTGGAGTGAGCAGTTCTTC CASSGDSGNWSEQFF
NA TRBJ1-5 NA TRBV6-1 TGTGCCAGCAGGAGAGGCAATCAGCCCCAGCATTTT CASRRGNQPQHF
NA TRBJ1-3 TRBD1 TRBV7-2 TGTGCCAGCAGCCGAACTACAGGGGTCGGAAACACCATATATTTT CASSRTTGVGNTIYF
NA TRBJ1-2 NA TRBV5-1 TGCGCCAGCTGGGGGGGCTATGGCTACACCTTC CASWGGYGYTF
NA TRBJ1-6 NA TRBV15 TGTGCCACCAGCAGAGAGCGGGTCCTAAGAGTACATAATTCACCCCTCCACTTT CATSRERVLRVHNSPLHF
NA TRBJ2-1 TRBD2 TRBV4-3 TGCGCCAGCAGCCAAGAACCGGGAGGGAAGAATGAGCAGTTCTTC CASSQEPGGKNEQFF
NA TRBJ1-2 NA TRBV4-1 TGCGCCAGCAGCAGGGGAGGACTCTCGGGCGGCTACACCTTC CASSRGGLSGGYTF
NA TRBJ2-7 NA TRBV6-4 TGTGCCAGAAAGTTCCGATGGGTACAGGCCCACGAGCAGTACTTC CARKFRWVQAHEQYF
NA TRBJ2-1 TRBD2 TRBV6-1 TGTGCCAGCAGTGAGGAACTAGCGGGTTACAATGAGCAGTTCTTC CASSEELAGYNEQFF
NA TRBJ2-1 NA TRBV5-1 TGCGCCAGCAGCTTCGAGGAGACCCTGAACAATGAGCAGTTCTTC CASSFEETLNNEQFF
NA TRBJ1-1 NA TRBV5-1 TGCGCCAGCAAAAACCCTGGGGGGGGAATGAACACTGAAGCTTTCTTT CASKNPGGGMNTEAFF
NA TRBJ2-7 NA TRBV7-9 TGTTCCAGCAGCCCTCCGACGCGGGGTCTGTCCTACGAGCAGTACTTC CSSSPPTRGLSYEQYF
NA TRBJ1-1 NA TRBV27 TGTGCCAGCAGTTCCATGACAGGCCGGAACACTGAAGCTTTCTTT CASSSMTGRNTEAFF
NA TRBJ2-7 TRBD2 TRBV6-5 TGTGCCAGCAGCCCCGGGACTAGCGGGAGGTACGAGCAGTACTTC CASSPGTSGRYEQYF
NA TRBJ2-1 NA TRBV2 TGTGCCAGCGGAGACCTAGGGGCTCTCAATGAGCAGTTCTTC CASGDLGALNEQFF
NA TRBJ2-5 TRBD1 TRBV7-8 TGTGCCAGCAGCGCCGTTGGGACAGATAAAGAGACCCAGTACTTC CASSAVGTDKETQYF
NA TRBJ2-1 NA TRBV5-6 TGTGCCAGCAGCCGCGACAGGGAGCAGTTCTTC CASSRDREQFF
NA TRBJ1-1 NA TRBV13 TGTGCCAGCAATCCGGGGGTGAACACTGAAGCTTTCTTT CASNPGVNTEAFF
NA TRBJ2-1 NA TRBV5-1 TGCGCCAGCAGCTTTAGATCGGGACAGGGGATGGTCGGACTAGCGTCCGTTGAGCAGTTCTTC CASSFRSGQGMVGLASVEQFF
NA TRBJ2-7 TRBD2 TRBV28 TGTGCCAGCAGGGGACTAGCGGGAGCTTCCTACGAGCAGTACTTC CASRGLAGASYEQYF
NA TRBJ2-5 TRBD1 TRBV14 TGTGCCAGCAGTTCAAACTCCGGGACAGGGACGGAGACCCAGTACTTC CASSSNSGTGTETQYF
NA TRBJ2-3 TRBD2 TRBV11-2 TGTGCCAGGCTTGGGGGGGAGGCCACAGATACGCAGTATTTT CARLGGEATDTQYF
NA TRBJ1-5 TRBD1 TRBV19 TGTGCCAGTAGTCAGGACAGGGCAAATCAGCCCCAGCATTTT CASSQDRANQPQHF
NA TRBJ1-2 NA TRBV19 TGTGCCAGTAGTATAGACAGATCTAACTATGGCTACACCTTC CASSIDRSNYGYTF
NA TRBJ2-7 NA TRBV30 TGTGCCTGGAGTGTCCGGGGGAACTACGAGCAGTACTTC CAWSVRGNYEQYF
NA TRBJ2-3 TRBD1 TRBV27 TGTGCCAGCAGTTTGTCGGGACAGGGGCCCGCCAGCACAGATACGCAGTATTTT CASSLSGQGPASTDTQYF
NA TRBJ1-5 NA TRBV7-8 TGTGCCAGCAGCCCGATTTACGGTAATCAGCCCCAGCATTTT CASSPIYGNQPQHF
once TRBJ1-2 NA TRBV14 TGTGCCAGCAGCCGGACAGCTAACTATGGCTACACCTTC CASSRTANYGYTF
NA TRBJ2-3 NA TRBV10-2 TGCGCCAGCACCCGAAGGGGTGGGAGCACAGATACGCAGTATTTT CASTRRGGSTDTQYF
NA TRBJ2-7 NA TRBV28 TGTGCCAGCAGTTTAATTCCCTCACTAACAGGTGTTAACGAGCAGTACTTC CASSLIPSLTGVNEQYF